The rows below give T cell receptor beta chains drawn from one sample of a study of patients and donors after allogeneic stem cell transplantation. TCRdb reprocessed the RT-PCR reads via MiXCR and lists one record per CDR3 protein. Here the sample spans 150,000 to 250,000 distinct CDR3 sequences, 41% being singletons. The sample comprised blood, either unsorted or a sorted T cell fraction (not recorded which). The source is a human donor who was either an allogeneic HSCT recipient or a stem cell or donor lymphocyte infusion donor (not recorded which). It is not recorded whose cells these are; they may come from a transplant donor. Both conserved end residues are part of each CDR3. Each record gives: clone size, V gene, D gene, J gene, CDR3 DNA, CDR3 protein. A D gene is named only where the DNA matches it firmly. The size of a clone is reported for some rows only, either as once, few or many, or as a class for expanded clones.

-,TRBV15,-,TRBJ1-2,TGTGCCACCAGCCCGAGTGAGTCCCCCTATGGCTACACCTTC,CATSPSESPYGYTF
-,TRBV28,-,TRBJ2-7,TGTGCCAGCAGTTCGCCGAGCGGACCCTACGAGCAGTACTTC,CASSSPSGPYEQYF
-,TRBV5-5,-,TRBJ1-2,TGTGCCAGCAGCTCAAGGGGGGGCTATGGCTACACCTTC,CASSSRGGYGYTF
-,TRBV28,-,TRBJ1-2,TGTGCCAGCAGTCTACCCCTTCGGGTCGGCTACACCTTC,CASSLPLRVGYTF
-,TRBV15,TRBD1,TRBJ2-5,TGTGCCACCAGCAGAGATCAGGACAGGGGGAGGGAGACCCAGTACTTC,CATSRDQDRGRETQYF
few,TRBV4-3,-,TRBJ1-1,TGCGCCAGCAGCCAAGGTCGGGCAGCCAACACTGAAGCTTTCTTT,CASSQGRAANTEAFF
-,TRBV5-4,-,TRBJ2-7,TGTGCCAGCAGCTTGGGACGGGGGCAATTCTACGAGCAGTACTTC,CASSLGRGQFYEQYF
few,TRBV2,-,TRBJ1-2,TGTGCCAGCAGTGAAGACAGCCGGGGCAGGCGTAACTATGGCTACACCTTC,CASSEDSRGRRNYGYTF
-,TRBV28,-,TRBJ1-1,TGTGCCAGCAGTTCTACACCCGGGCTCATGGCTTTCTTT,CASSSTPGLMAFF
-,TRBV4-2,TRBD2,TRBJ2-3,TGTGCCAGCAGCCAAGATATGGCTAGCGGGAGCCCAAGCACAGATACGCAGTATTTT,CASSQDMASGSPSTDTQYF